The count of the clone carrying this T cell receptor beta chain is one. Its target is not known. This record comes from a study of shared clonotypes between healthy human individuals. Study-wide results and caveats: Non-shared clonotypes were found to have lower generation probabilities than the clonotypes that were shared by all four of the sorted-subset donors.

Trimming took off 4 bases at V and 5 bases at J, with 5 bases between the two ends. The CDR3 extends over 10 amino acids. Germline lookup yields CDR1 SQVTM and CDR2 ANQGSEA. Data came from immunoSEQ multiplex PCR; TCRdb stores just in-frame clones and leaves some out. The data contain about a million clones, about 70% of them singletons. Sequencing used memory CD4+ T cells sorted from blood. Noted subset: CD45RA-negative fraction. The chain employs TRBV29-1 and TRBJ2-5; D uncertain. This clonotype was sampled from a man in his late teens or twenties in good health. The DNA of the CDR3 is TGCAGCGTTGGATCGGAGACCCAGTACTTC. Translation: CSVGSETQYF.